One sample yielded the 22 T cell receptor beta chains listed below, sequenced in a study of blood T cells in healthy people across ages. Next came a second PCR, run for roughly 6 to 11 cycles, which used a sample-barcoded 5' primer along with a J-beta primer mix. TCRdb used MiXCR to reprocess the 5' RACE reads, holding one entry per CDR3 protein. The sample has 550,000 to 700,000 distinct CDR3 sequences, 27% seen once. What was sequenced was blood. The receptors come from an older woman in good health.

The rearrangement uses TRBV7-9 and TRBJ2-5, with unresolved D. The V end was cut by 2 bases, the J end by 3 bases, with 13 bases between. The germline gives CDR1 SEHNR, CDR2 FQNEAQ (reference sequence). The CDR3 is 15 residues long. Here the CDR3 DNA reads TGTGCCAGCAGCTTATTGTACAGTCTCGAAGAGACCCAGTACTTC. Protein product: CASSLLYSLEETQYF.

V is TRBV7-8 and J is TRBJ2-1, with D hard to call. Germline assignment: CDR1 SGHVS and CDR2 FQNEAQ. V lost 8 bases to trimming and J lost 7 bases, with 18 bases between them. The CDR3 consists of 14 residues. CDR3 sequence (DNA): TGTGCCAGCTGCCGAACCAAGACTGCAAATGAGCAGTTCTTC. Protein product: CASCRTKTANEQFF.

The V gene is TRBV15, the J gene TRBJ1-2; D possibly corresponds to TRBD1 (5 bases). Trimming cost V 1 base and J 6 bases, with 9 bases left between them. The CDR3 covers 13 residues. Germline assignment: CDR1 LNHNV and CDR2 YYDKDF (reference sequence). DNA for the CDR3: TGTGCCACCAGCAGAGCAGGGCGGAATGGCTACACCTTC. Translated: CATSRAGRNGYTF.

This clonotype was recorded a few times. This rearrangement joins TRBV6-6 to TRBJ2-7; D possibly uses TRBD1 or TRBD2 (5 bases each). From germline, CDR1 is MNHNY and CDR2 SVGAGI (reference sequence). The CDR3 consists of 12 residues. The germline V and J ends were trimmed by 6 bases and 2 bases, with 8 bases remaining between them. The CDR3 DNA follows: TGTGCCAGCAGGCGAGGGGCCTACGAGCAGTACTTC. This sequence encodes CASRRGAYEQYF.

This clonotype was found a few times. The CDR3 loop is CASSQEGQGKETQYF. CDR3 DNA sequence: TGCGCCAGCAGCCAGGAAGGACAGGGGAAAGAGACCCAGTACTTC. The chain couples TRBV4-3 to TRBJ2-5, with 9 bases fitting TRBD1. This CDR3 region has 15 residues. Germline values: CDR1 LGHNA, CDR2 YSLEER. Trimming removed 3 bases from V and 3 bases from J; junction bases left unmatched: 5.

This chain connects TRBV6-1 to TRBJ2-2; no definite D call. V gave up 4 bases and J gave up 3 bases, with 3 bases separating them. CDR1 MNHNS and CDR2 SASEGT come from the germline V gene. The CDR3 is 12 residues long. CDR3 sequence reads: CASSVDTGELFF. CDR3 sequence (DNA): TGTGCCAGCAGTGTTGACACCGGGGAGCTGTTTTTT.

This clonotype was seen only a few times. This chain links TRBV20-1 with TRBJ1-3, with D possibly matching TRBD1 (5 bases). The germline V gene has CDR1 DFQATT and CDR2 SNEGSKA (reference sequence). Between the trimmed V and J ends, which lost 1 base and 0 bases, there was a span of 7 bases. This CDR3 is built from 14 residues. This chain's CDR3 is CSARGGRSGNTIYF. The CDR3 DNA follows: TGCAGTGCTAGAGGGGGACGCTCTGGAAACACCATATATTTT.

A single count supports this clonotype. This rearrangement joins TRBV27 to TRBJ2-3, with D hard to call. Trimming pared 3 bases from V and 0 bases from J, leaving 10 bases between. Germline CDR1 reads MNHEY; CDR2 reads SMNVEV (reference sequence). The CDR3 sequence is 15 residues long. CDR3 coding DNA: TGTGCCAGCAGTTTGAGTTGGCCGAGCACAGATACGCAGTATTTT. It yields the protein CASSLSWPSTDTQYF.

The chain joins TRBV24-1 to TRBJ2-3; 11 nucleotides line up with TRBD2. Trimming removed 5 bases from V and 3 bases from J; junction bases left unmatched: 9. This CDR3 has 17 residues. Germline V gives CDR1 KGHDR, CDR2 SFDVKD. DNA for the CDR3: TGTGCCACCAGTGGATTAGCGGGGGGGCCTGAGACAGATACGCAGTATTTT. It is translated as CATSGLAGGPETDTQYF.

The CDR3 DNA is TGCAGTGCTGATCAGGGGGCTAATGAAAAACTGTTTTTT. Protein: CSADQGANEKLFF. This rearrangement joins TRBV20-1 to TRBJ1-4, with TRBD1 matching 7 bases. Trimming at V came to 5 bases and at J to 3 bases, leaving 3 bases not matched to a gene. Germline CDR1 is DFQATT and CDR2 is SNEGSKA (reference sequence). This CDR3 region has 13 residues.

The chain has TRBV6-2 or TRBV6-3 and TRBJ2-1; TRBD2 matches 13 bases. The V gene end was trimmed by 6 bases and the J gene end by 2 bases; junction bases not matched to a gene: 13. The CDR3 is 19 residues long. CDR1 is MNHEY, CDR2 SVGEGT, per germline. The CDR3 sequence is CASRKATSGGPSPYNEQFF. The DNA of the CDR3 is TGTGCCAGCAGGAAGGCGACTAGCGGGGGGCCAAGCCCCTACAATGAGCAGTTCTTC.

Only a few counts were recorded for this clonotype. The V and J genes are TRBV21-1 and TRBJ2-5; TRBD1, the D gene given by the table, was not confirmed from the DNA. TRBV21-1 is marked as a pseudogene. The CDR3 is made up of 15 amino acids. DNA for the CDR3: TGTGCCAGCAGCAAAATTAAAGACAGCCAAGAGACCCAGTACTTC. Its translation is CASSKIKDSQETQYF.

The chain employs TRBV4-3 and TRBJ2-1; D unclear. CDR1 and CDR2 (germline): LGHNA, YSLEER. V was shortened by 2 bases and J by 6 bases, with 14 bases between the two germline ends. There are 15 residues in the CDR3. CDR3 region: CASSQISGLGNEQFF. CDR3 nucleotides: TGCGCCAGCAGCCAAATTAGTGGGCTTGGCAATGAGCAGTTCTTC.

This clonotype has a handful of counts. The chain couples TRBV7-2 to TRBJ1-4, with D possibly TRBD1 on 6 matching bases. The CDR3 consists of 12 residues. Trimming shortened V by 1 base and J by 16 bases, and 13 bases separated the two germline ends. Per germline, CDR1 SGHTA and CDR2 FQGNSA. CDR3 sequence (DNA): TGTGCCAGCAGCTTAGAAAGACAGGCCCGGTTTTTT. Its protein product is CASSLERQARFF.

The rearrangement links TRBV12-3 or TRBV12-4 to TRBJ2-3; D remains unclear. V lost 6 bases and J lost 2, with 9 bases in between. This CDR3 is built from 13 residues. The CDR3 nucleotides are TGTGCCAGCAGCCTGAGTTACACAGATACGCAGTATTTT. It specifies CASSLSYTDTQYF.

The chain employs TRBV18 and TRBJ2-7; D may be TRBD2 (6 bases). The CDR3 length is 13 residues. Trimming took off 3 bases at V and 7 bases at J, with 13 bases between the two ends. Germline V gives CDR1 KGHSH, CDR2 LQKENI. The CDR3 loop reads CASSPPGVGEQYF. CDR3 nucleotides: TGTGCCAGCTCACCCCCGGGGGTGGGTGAGCAGTACTTC.

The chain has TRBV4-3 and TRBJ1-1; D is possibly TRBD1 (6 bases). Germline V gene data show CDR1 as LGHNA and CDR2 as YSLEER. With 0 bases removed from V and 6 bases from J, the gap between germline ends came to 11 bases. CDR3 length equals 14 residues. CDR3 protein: CASSQDGGHAEAFF. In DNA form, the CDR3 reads TGCGCCAGCAGCCAAGATGGGGGACACGCTGAAGCTTTCTTT.

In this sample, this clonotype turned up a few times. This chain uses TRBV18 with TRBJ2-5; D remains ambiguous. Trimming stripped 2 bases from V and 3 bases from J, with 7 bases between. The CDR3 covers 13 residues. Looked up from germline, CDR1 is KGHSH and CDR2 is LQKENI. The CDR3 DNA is TGTGCCAGCTCACCAACTTTGGAAGAGACCCAGTACTTC. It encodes CASSPTLEETQYF. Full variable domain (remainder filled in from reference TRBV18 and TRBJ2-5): NAGVMQNPRHLVRRRGQEARLRCSPMKGHSHVYWYRQLPEEGLKFMVYLQKENIIDESGMPKERFSAEFPKEGPSILRIQQVVRGDSAAYFCASSPTLEETQYFGPGTRLLVL.

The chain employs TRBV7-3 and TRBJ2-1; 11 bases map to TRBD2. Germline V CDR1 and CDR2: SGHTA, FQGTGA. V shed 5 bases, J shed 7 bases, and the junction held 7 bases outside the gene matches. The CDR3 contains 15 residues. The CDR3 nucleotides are TGTGCCAGCAGCGCCCTAGCGGGGGGATGGAATGAGCAGTTCTTC. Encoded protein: CASSALAGGWNEQFF. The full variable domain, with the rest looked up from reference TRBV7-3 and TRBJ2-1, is GAGVSQTPSNKVTEKGKYVELRCDPISGHTALYWYRQSLGQGPEFLIYFQGTGAADDSGLPNDRFFAVRPEGSVSTLKIQRTERGDSAVYLCASSALAGGWNEQFFGPGTRLTVL.

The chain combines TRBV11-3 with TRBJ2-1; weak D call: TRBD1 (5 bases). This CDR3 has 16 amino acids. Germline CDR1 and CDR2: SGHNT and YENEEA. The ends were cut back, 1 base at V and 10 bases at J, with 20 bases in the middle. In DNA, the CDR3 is TGTGCCAGCAGCTTAGCGGCGAGGACAACGGTAGGCGAGCAGTTCTTC. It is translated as CASSLAARTTVGEQFF.

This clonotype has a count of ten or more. The CDR3 protein is CASSLVSGQETQYF. DNA for the CDR3: TGCGCCAGCAGCTTGGTGTCGGGACAAGAGACCCAGTACTTC. This rearrangement joins TRBV5-1 to TRBJ2-5, with a tentative D call TRBD2 (5 bases). V lost 0 bases to trimming and J lost 2 bases, with 8 bases between them. The CDR3 extends over 14 amino acids. Germline-derived CDR1 and CDR2 are SGHRS and YFSETQ.

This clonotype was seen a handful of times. This chain's CDR3 is CASSPRTSSREAFF. CDR3 sequence (DNA): TGTGCCAGCAGCCCTCGCACGTCCTCCCGCGAAGCTTTCTTT. The chain uses TRBV7-9 and TRBJ1-1; D uncertain. CDR1 is SEHNR and CDR2 is FQNEAQ in the germline V gene (reference sequence). The CDR3 consists of 14 residues. Trimming removed 5 bases at V and 8 bases at J, with 18 bases between.